What follows are 4 T cell receptor beta chains derived from one specimen sequenced in a study of response to subunit inactivated influenza vaccine. In TCRdb, the RT-PCR reads were re-called with MiXCR into one record per CDR3 protein. Of 500,000 or so distinct CDR3 sequences listed, about 15% are singletons. The source material was CD4+ T cells sorted from PBMCs, sampled roughly 24 months after vaccination. The receptors originated from a man aged 50 to 69 who received an inactivated influenza vaccine.

The chain combines TRBV3-1 with TRBJ2-2; D is possibly TRBD1 (6 bases). CDR1 is LGHDT, CDR2 YNNKEL, per germline (reference sequence). The CDR3 is 15 residues long. V was clipped by 3 bases and J by 3 bases, with 11 bases between them. CDR3 sequence reads: CASSQQGWDTGELFF. The CDR3 DNA sequence: TGTGCCAGCAGCCAGCAGGGGTGGGACACCGGGGAGCTGTTTTTT.

A word on this clonotype: No conserved phenylalanine or tryptophan is present at the end of the CDR3, so a read error is the likely explanation. Because the CDR3's place on the DNA is in doubt, the DNA is left out and the CDR3 is given as listed by TCRdb. The rearrangement links TRBV11-2 to TRBJ1-1; TRBD1 was called by the table and not checked on the DNA. The CDR3 is 14 residues long, ends included. The germline gives CDR1 SGHAT, CDR2 FQNNGV. CDR3 in amino acids: CASSLSGFWVHRVG.

The genes are TRBV29-1 and TRBJ2-1; TRBD2 might be the D (5 bases). Germline lookup yields CDR1 SQVTM and CDR2 ANQGSEA. CDR3 length: 12 amino acids. V lost 6 bases and J lost 9, with 15 bases in between. CDR3 in amino acids: CSVVLGRVEQFF. CDR3 bases: TGCAGCGTCGTACTAGGGCGGGTTGAGCAGTTCTTC.

The chain carries TRBV29-1 and TRBJ2-5, with a possible D match to TRBD1 (5 bases). The CDR3 loop spans 16 amino acids. V was cut by 0 bases and J by 5 bases, with 19 bases left in between. Germline values: CDR1 SQVTM, CDR2 ANQGSEA. CDR3 region: CSVEEQFGREWETQYF. As DNA, the CDR3 is TGCAGCGTTGAAGAGCAGTTCGGCAGGGAATGGGAGACCCAGTACTTC.